One sample yielded the 30 T cell receptor beta chains listed below, sequenced in a study of cytomegalovirus exposure and HLA in healthy donors. In the PCR, 60 Vbeta and 13 Jbeta primers were used. The method was immunoSEQ multiplex PCR; TCRdb's version includes in-frame clones alone and lacks a portion of them. The sample records roughly 200,000 clones, roughly 72% being singletons. Sequenced material: PBMCs. The receptor source for this set is a man under 40 in good health and CMV-seronegative.

The chain uses TRBV5-6 and TRBJ2-1, with TRBD2 identical over 8 bases. V lost 4 bases, J lost 10 bases, and 13 bases stayed unmatched. The germline V gene encodes CDR1 SGHDT and CDR2 YYEEEE. CDR3 size: 15 residues. CDR3 coding DNA: TGTGCCAGCAGCCCCCCCGGGGGGGAGCGGGAGGAGCAGTTCTTC. It specifies CASSPPGGEREEQFF.

The V call is TRBV5-1, the J call TRBJ2-1; TRBD2 is a possible D gene (5 bases). In germline, CDR1 is SGHRS, CDR2 YFSETQ. The CDR3 runs 14 residues. Trimming shortened V by 0 bases and J by 7 bases, and 11 bases separated the two germline ends. CDR3 in amino acids: CASSLGDTGNEQFF. Written as DNA, the CDR3 is TGCGCCAGCAGCTTGGGAGACACGGGGAATGAGCAGTTCTTC.

The CDR3 DNA is TGTGCCAGCACCTCAGGGGGCAGCTCCTACGAGCAGTACTTC. Residues: CASTSGGSSYEQYF. This rearrangement joins TRBV28 to TRBJ2-7, with TRBD1 identical over 8 bases. The V segment lost 7 bases and the J segment 0 bases; nucleotides outside the gene matches: 5. The CDR3 runs 14 residues. The germline V gene has CDR1 MDHEN and CDR2 SYDVKM.

This clone was observed a handful of times. This chain uses TRBV7-9 with TRBJ2-1; a possible D gene is TRBD2 (5 bases). Germline V gene sequence: CDR1 SEHNR, CDR2 FQNEAQ (reference sequence). V lost 4 bases, J lost 0 bases, and 7 bases lay in between. The CDR3 runs 14 residues. CDR3 loop: CASSSRDSYNEQFF. As DNA, the CDR3 is TGTGCCAGCAGCTCTCGGGACTCCTACAATGAGCAGTTCTTC.

V and J are TRBV5-1 and TRBJ2-7; D gene uncertain. Germline V gene data show CDR1 as SGHRS and CDR2 as YFSETQ. V lost 5 bases and J 2 bases, leaving 11 bases between the germline ends. This CDR3 region has 13 residues. The CDR3 DNA reads TGCGCCAGCAGTCTGACACCGACCTACGAGCAGTACTTC. Its protein product is CASSLTPTYEQYF.

The chain is built from TRBV6-1 and TRBJ1-2, with 10 positions matching TRBD1. Germline loops: CDR1 MNHNS, CDR2 SASEGT. CDR3 length: 14 amino acids. Trimming cost V 9 bases and J 4 bases; bases outside gene matches: 8. CDR3 nucleotides: TGTGCCAGTGATCGGGACAGGGGCGCCTATGGCTACACCTTC. It translates to CASDRDRGAYGYTF.

This clone has just one count. The chain joins TRBV4-1 to TRBJ2-7, with D possibly TRBD2 on 6 matching bases. The V gene's germline CDR1 is MGHRA and CDR2 YSYEKL. CDR3 size: 15 residues. Trimming shortened V by 0 bases and J by 2 bases, and 11 bases separated the two germline ends. This CDR3 reads CASSQEGGTPYEQYF. The DNA for the CDR3 is TGCGCCAGCAGCCAAGAGGGCGGGACTCCCTACGAGCAGTACTTC.

The gene calls are TRBV5-6 and TRBJ2-1, with 9 bases that match TRBD2. V was clipped by 1 base and J by 8 bases; unmatched bases: 10. Germline V lookup: CDR1 SGHDT, CDR2 YYEEEE. The CDR3 extends over 16 amino acids. The CDR3 DNA sequence: TGTGCCAGCAGCTTGTCGGCGGGAGGGCCACTCTATGAGCAGTTCTTC. This sequence encodes CASSLSAGGPLYEQFF.

This clone has a handful of counts. CDR3 nucleotides: TGTGCCAGTAGTCCCCGAGGGAGAGAGACCCAGTACTTC. Protein sequence: CASSPRGRETQYF. This rearrangement joins TRBV19 to TRBJ2-5; the D gene is possibly TRBD2 (5 bases). The CDR3 runs 13 residues. The V gene lost 5 bases and the J gene lost 4 bases, with 11 bases spanning the gap. Germline assignment: CDR1 LNHDA and CDR2 SQIVND (reference sequence).

This clone was seen just once. The CDR3 spells CASSEPPGQGAHEQYF. The CDR3 DNA reads as TGTGCCAGCAGTGAGCCTCCGGGACAGGGGGCTCACGAGCAGTACTTC. V usage is TRBV6-1 and J usage is TRBJ2-7; 12 bases line up with TRBD1. Germline V lookup: CDR1 MNHNS, CDR2 SASEGT. This CDR3 spans 16 amino acids. The ends lost 3 bases at V and 5 bases at J; junction bases unmatched: 8.

This clone was recorded only once. This chain connects TRBV4-1 to TRBJ2-7; TRBD2 might be the D (6 bases). With 1 base removed from V and 2 bases from J, the gap between germline ends came to 21 bases. This CDR3 has 18 amino acids. CDR1 MGHRA and CDR2 YSYEKL come from the germline V gene. CDR3 coding DNA: TGCGCCAGCAGCCAAGTATTGGATTCCGGGACTGGCCCCTACGAGCAGTACTTC. Amino acids: CASSQVLDSGTGPYEQYF.

This clone was seen just once. The chain links TRBV5-1 to TRBJ2-1, with D possibly being TRBD2 (5 bases). V lost 4 bases, J lost 5 bases, and 7 bases lay in between. Germline CDR1 and CDR2: SGHRS and YFSETQ. CDR3 length: 12 amino acids. The CDR3 DNA follows: TGCGCCAGCAGCCCCGGGGACAATGAGCAGTTCTTC. Translated, it gives CASSPGDNEQFF.

The rearrangement joins TRBV6-1 to TRBJ1-5, with a tentative D call TRBD1 (6 bases). The length of the CDR3 is 15 residues. Germline V gives CDR1 MNHNS, CDR2 SASEGT. V was shortened by 6 bases and J by 0 bases, with 12 bases between the two germline ends. CDR3 residues: CASSRTVDSNQPQHF. The CDR3 nucleotides read TGTGCCAGCAGCCGGACAGTAGATAGCAATCAGCCCCAGCATTTT.

The chain carries TRBV29-1 and TRBJ2-7; possible D gene TRBD2, 6 bases. Trimming left V 5 bases short and J 0 bases short, with 14 bases between. Germline loops: CDR1 SQVTM, CDR2 ANQGSEA. CDR3 length: 14 residues. The CDR3 sequence: CSVLGGKSSYEQYF. Written as DNA, the CDR3 is TGCAGCGTTTTGGGGGGAAAGAGCTCCTACGAGCAGTACTTC.

The rearrangement uses TRBV7-3 and TRBJ2-7, with a possible D match to TRBD1 (5 bases). Germline V gene lookup returns CDR1 SGHTA and CDR2 FQGTGA. This CDR3 contains 13 residues. V shed 5 bases and J shed 1 base, with 9 bases lying between them. The DNA for the CDR3 is TGTGCCAGCAGCGCGACAGCATCCTACGAGCAGTACTTC. It is translated as CASSATASYEQYF.

The chain combines TRBV19 with TRBJ2-5; TRBD2 matches 7 bases. CDR1 is LNHDA and CDR2 is SQIVND in the germline V gene (reference sequence). V dropped 8 bases and J dropped 2; count of bases not matched to a gene: 11. The CDR3 totals 15 residues. The CDR3 reads CASHDGAGTQETQYF. The CDR3 DNA sequence: TGTGCCAGTCACGACGGAGCGGGAACACAAGAGACCCAGTACTTC.

This chain connects TRBV11-1 to TRBJ2-5; 7 nucleotides agree with TRBD1. Germline V gene sequence: CDR1 SGHAT, CDR2 FQDESV (reference sequence). The CDR3 extends over 17 amino acids. Trimming at V came to 5 bases and at J to 1 base, leaving 13 bases not matched to a gene. CDR3: CASSPRQGRGFQETQYF. As DNA, the CDR3 is TGTGCCAGCAGCCCCCGACAGGGTAGGGGTTTCCAAGAGACCCAGTACTTC.

The J gene is TRBJ2-2, the V gene TRBV6-5, with D perhaps matching TRBD2 (5 bases). V was pared by 6 bases and J by 8 bases, with 16 bases between. The V gene's germline CDR1 is MNHEY and CDR2 SVGAGI. This CDR3 is built from 14 residues. The CDR3 nucleotides are TGTGCCAGCAGCTCCGGGATTGCGGTAGGGGAGCTGTTTTTT. Its translation is CASSSGIAVGELFF.

The chain carries TRBV9 and TRBJ1-1; no clear D. The ends were cut back, 2 bases at V and 0 bases at J, with 8 bases in the middle. This CDR3 spans 14 amino acids. Germline V gene data show CDR1 as SGDLS and CDR2 as YYNGEE. The CDR3 nucleotides are TGTGCCAGCAGCGTTGAGATGCTGAACACTGAAGCTTTCTTT. This translates into CASSVEMLNTEAFF.

This chain joins TRBV27 and TRBJ1-2; 7 bases are shared with TRBD1. The CDR3 extends over 12 amino acids. Trimming took 11 bases from V and 7 from J; bases not matched to a gene: 10. CDR1 is MNHEY and CDR2 is SMNVEV in the germline V gene (reference sequence). The CDR3 nucleotides are TGTGCCGTTATGGACAGGACAGGTGGCTACACCTTC. Amino acids: CAVMDRTGGYTF.

This clone was seen a few times. This chain connects TRBV7-7 to TRBJ2-3; possibly TRBD2 for D (6 bases). The CDR3 is made up of 14 amino acids. The V gene lost 5 bases and the J gene lost 2 bases, with 11 bases spanning the gap. Germline values: CDR1 SSHAT, CDR2 FNYEAQ (reference sequence). The CDR3 protein is CASSGSGITDTQYF. CDR3 nucleotides: TGTGCCAGCAGCGGTAGCGGAATCACAGATACGCAGTATTTT.

V and J are TRBV5-1 and TRBJ1-1; a weak D match, TRBD1 (6 bases). The CDR3 runs 14 residues. The V gene lost 0 bases and the J gene lost 2 bases, with 8 bases spanning the gap. CDR1 SGHRS and CDR2 YFSETQ come from the germline V gene. CDR3 region: CASSLGQANTEAFF. Here the CDR3 DNA reads TGCGCCAGCAGCTTGGGACAGGCAAACACTGAAGCTTTCTTT.

This clone was seen only a few times. The chain has TRBV2 and TRBJ2-5, with TRBD2 matching 9 bases. In germline, CDR1 is SNHLY, CDR2 FYNNEI. This CDR3 region has 16 residues. The trim removed 5 bases at V and 5 bases at J, leaving 12 bases unmatched. The CDR3 coding sequence is TGTGCCAGCAGTTTCGCGGCGGGAGGGCCACTTGAGACCCAGTACTTC. Its translation: CASSFAAGGPLETQYF.

In its sample, this clone was seen once. This chain connects TRBV9 to TRBJ1-1; maybe TRBD1 (5 bases). Germline CDR1 and CDR2: SGDLS and YYNGEE. The V gene lost 4 bases and the J gene lost 4 bases, with 11 bases spanning the gap. The CDR3 totals 13 residues. The CDR3 nucleotides are TGTGCCAGCAGCTCCCCGGGGGGCACTGAAGCTTTCTTT. This translates into CASSSPGGTEAFF.

The chain recombines TRBV10-2 with TRBJ2-2; D possibly corresponds to TRBD1 (6 bases). V was pared by 6 bases and J by 4 bases, with 12 bases between. Germline loops: CDR1 WSHSY, CDR2 SAAADI. The length of the CDR3 is 14 residues. Here the CDR3 DNA reads TGCGCCAGCAGCTGGAAACAGGGCACCGGGGAGCTGTTTTTT. Protein: CASSWKQGTGELFF.

The chain is built from TRBV10-3 and TRBJ2-7; 10 bases agree with TRBD1. Trimming cost V 6 bases and J 2 bases; bases outside gene matches: 7. The CDR3 runs 15 residues. CDR1 is ENHRY, CDR2 SYGVKD, per germline. The CDR3 is CAIRPTGTGAYEQYF. Written as DNA, the CDR3 is TGTGCCATCAGACCCACAGGGACAGGGGCCTACGAGCAGTACTTC.

The V and J genes are TRBV28 and TRBJ2-3; D unresolved. Germline values: CDR1 MDHEN, CDR2 SYDVKM. The CDR3 is 11 residues long. V gave up 3 bases and J gave up 6 bases, with 4 bases separating them. The CDR3 bases are TGTGCCAGCAGTTTTAGCGATACGCAGTATTTT. It codes for CASSFSDTQYF.

J is TRBJ2-1 and V is TRBV2, with 8 bases that match TRBD1. The CDR3 contains 13 residues. V shed 6 bases and J 10 bases; nucleotides not matched to a gene: 8. From germline, CDR1 is SNHLY and CDR2 FYNNEI. CDR3 nucleotide sequence: TGTGCCAGCAGCCCCCAGGGGGCGCGCGAGCAGTTCTTC. Protein product: CASSPQGAREQFF.

In its sample, this clone was seen once. The junction departs from the called germline gene at one end, perhaps through a read error. The same CDR3 arises from other DNA sequences in this sample as well. The chain combines TRBV28 with TRBJ1-6; no clear D. The germline V gene has CDR1 MDHEN and CDR2 SYDVKM. There are 11 residues in the CDR3. This CDR3 is CASSGDSPLHF. The CDR3 nucleotides are TGTGCCAGCAGCGGGGATTCGCCCCTCCACTTT.

The sample holds a few counts of this clone. The chain is built from TRBV4-1 and TRBJ1-1, with 7 bases aligning to TRBD1. This CDR3 is 17 amino acids long. Germline values: CDR1 MGHRA, CDR2 YSYEKL. V lost 3 bases and J lost 0; bases outside the gene matches: 10. The CDR3 sequence is CASSQQTGDLMNTEAFF. In DNA form, the CDR3 reads TGCGCCAGCAGCCAGCAAACAGGGGACTTAATGAACACTGAAGCTTTCTTT.